The clone carrying this T cell receptor (beta chain) was seen more than once but under ten times. Antigen unknown. TCRdb itself ran the 5' RACE reads through MiXCR, one entry per CDR3 protein. The data contain roughly 610,000 distinct CDR3 sequences, approximately 15% of them singletons. J gave up 5 bases and V 3 bases, and 9 bases lay outside the gene matches. CDR1 and CDR2 (germline): SEHNR, FQNEAQ (reference sequence). This CDR3 has 17 amino acids. This sample stems from a study of T-cell memory formation after mild COVID-19. Across the whole study: TCR clusters were mostly confined to one donor each. Study results and caveats: CM and EM subsets held most contracting CD4+ clones; EMRA held CD8+ ones. Some SARS-CoV-2-responding clones were already detected in memory before infection. Contracting clones from day 15 to 85 showed balanced CD4/CD8; later expanders favored CD4+.

The sequence was collected from an adult woman who had mild COVID-19 (a few samples of this study predate the infection). Cell type and time point are not known. Material: PBMCs or a T cell subset sorted from them (not recorded which). The chain recombines TRBV7-9 with TRBJ1-4; 10 bases map to TRBD1. CDR3 protein: CASSFRDRGRRNEKLFF. The CDR3 bases are TGTGCCAGCAGCTTCCGGGACAGGGGACGGAGGAATGAAAAACTGTTTTTT.